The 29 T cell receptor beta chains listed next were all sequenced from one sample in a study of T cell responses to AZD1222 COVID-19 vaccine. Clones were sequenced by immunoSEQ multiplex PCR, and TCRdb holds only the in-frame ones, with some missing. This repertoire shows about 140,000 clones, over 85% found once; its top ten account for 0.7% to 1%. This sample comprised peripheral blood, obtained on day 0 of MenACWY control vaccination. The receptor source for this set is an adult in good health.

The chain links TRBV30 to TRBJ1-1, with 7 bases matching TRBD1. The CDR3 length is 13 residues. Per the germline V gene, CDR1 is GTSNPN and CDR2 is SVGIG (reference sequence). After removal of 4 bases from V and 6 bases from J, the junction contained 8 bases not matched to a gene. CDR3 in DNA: TGTGCCTGGAAAAGACAGGGAGGGTCTGAAGCTTTCTTT. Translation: CAWKRQGGSEAFF.

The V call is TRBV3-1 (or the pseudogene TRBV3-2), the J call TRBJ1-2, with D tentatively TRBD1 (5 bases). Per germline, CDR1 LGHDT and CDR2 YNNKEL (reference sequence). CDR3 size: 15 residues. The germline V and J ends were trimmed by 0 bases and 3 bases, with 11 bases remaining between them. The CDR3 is CASSQDTGRHYGYTF. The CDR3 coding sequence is TGTGCCAGCAGCCAAGATACAGGCCGTCACTATGGCTACACCTTC.

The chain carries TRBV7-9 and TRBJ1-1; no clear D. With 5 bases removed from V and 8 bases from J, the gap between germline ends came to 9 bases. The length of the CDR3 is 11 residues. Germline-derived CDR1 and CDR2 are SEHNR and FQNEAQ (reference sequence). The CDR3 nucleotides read TGTGCCAGCAGCGACGAGACAGAAGCTTTCTTT. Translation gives CASSDETEAFF.

The CDR3, as DNA: TGTGCCAGTAGTACCCAAACCCAACCCAACGAGCAGTACTTC. Translating gives CASSTQTQPNEQYF. The J gene is TRBJ2-7, the V gene TRBV19; D ambiguous. Trimming pared 4 bases from V and 5 bases from J, leaving 15 bases between. The germline gives CDR1 LNHDA, CDR2 SQIVND (reference sequence). This CDR3 comprises 14 residues.

The CDR3 spells CASTLGGGGPSYEQYF. CDR3 nucleotide sequence: TGTGCCAGCACCCTGGGGGGCGGGGGGCCATCCTACGAGCAGTACTTC. The chain carries TRBV7-2 and TRBJ2-7, with TRBD2 identical over 8 bases. Germline lookup yields CDR1 SGHTA and CDR2 FQGNSA. J was trimmed by 1 base and V by 7 bases; bases with no gene match: 12. This CDR3 has 16 residues.

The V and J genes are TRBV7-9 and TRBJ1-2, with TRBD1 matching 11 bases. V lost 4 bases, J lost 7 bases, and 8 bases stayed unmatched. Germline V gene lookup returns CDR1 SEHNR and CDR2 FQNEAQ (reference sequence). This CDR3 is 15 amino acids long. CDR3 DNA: TGTGCCAGCAGCTCTCGGGACAGGGGGTATCCTGGCTACACCTTC. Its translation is CASSSRDRGYPGYTF.

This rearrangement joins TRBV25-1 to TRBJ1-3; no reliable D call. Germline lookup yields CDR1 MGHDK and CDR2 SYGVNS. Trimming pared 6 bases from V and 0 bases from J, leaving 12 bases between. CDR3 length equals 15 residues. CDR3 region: CASSPRGRSGNTIYF. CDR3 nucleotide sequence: TGTGCCAGCAGCCCGCGCGGTCGCTCTGGAAACACCATATATTTT.

The CDR3 reads CASRGRYTEAFF. The CDR3 coding sequence is TGTGCCAGTAGAGGACGTTACACTGAAGCTTTCTTT. The gene calls are TRBV19 and TRBJ1-1; D is unresolved. This CDR3 region has 12 residues. V lost 6 bases, J lost 3 bases, and 8 bases lay in between. Germline CDR1 reads LNHDA; CDR2 reads SQIVND (reference sequence).

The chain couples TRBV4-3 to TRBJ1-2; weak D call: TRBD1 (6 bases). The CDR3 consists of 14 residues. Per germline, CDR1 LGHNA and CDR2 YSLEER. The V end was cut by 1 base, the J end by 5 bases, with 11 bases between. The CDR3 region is CASSQGTDFYGYTF. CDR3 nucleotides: TGCGCCAGCAGCCAAGGGACAGACTTTTATGGCTACACCTTC.

The CDR3, as DNA: TGTGCCAGCATGCTGAACAATGAGCAGTTCTTC. It translates to CASMLNNEQFF. The chain carries TRBV2 and TRBJ2-1; D ambiguous. The CDR3 runs to 11 residues. Germline CDR1 and CDR2: SNHLY and FYNNEI. Trimming stripped 7 bases from V and 5 bases from J, with 6 bases between. Complete variable domain (other parts from reference TRBV2 and TRBJ2-1): EPEVTQTPSHQVTQMGQEVILRCVPISNHLYFYWYRQILGQKVEFLVSFYNNEISEKSEIFDDQFSVERPDGSNFTLKIRSTKLEDSAMYFCASMLNNEQFFGPGTRLTVL.

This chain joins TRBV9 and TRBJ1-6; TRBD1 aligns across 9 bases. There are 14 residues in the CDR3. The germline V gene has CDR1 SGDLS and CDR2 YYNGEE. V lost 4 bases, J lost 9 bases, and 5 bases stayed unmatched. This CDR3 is CASSPGTGTSPLHF. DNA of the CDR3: TGTGCCAGCAGCCCGGGGACAGGGACTTCACCCCTCCACTTT.

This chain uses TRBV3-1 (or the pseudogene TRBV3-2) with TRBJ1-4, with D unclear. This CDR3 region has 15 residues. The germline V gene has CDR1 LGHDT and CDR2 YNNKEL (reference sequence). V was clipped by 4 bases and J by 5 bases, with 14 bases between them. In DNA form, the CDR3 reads TGTGCCAGCAGCCCCTCCGAGCAGCTAAATGAAAAACTGTTTTTT. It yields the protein CASSPSEQLNEKLFF.

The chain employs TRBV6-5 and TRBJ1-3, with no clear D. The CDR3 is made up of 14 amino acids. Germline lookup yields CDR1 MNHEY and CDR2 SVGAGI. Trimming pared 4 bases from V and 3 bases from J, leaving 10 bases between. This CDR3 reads CASSSGVFGNTIYF. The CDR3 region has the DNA TGTGCCAGCAGTTCCGGAGTATTTGGAAACACCATATATTTT.

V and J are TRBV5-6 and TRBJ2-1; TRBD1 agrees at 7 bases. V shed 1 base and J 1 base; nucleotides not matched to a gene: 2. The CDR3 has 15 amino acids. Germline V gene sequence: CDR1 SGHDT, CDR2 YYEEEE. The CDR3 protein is CASSLNRGSYNEQFF. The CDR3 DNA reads TGTGCCAGCAGCTTGAACAGGGGTTCCTACAATGAGCAGTTCTTC.

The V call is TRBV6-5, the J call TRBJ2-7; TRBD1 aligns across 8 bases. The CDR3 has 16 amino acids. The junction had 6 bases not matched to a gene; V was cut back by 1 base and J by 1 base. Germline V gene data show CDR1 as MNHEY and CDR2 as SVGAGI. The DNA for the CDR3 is TGTGCCAGCAGTTACTTCTCGAGACAGGGGTCCTACGAGCAGTACTTC. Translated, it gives CASSYFSRQGSYEQYF.

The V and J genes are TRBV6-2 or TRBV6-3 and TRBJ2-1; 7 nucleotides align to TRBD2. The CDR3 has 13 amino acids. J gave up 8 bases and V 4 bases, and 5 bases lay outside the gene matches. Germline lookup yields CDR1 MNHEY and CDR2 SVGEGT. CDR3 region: CASSSRLADEQFF. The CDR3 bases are TGTGCCAGCAGTTCCCGTCTAGCGGATGAGCAGTTCTTC.

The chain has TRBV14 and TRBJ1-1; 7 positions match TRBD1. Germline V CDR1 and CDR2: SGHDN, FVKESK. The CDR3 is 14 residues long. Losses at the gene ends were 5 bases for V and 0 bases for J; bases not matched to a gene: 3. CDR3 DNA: TGTGCCAGCAGCGCGGACAGGCTGAACACTGAAGCTTTCTTT. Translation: CASSADRLNTEAFF.

Here the CDR3 reads CATHEQLAGATDTQYF. CDR3 sequence (DNA): TGTGCCACCCACGAACAACTAGCGGGAGCCACAGATACGCAGTATTTT. V is TRBV2 and J is TRBJ2-3; 11 bases align to TRBD2. CDR1 is SNHLY and CDR2 is FYNNEI in the germline V gene. V lost 10 bases to trimming and J lost 2 bases; unmatched junction nucleotides: 11. The CDR3 covers 16 residues.

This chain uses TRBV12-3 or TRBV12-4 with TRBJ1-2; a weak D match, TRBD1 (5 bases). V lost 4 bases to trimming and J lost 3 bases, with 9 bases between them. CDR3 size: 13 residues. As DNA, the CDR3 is TGTGCCAGCAGTTCTCCAGGGTACTATGGCTACACCTTC. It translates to CASSSPGYYGYTF.

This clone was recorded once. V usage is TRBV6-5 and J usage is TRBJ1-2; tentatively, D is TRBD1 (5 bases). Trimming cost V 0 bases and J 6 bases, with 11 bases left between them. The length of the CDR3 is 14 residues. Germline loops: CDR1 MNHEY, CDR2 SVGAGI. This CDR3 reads CASSYSISGNGYTF. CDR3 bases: TGTGCCAGCAGTTACTCGATATCAGGGAATGGCTACACCTTC.

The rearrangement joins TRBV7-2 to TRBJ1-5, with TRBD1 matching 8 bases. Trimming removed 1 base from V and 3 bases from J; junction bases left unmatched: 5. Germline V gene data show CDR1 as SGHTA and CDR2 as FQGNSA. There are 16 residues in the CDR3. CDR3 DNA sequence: TGTGCCAGCAGCTTAGTTCAGGGGGCGGTCAATCAGCCCCAGCATTTT. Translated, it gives CASSLVQGAVNQPQHF.

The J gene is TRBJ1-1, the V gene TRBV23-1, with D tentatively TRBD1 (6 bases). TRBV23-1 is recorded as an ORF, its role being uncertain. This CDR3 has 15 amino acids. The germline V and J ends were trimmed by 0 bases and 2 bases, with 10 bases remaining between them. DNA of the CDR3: TGCGCCAGCAGTCAATCGTGGACAGTTAACACTGAAGCTTTCTTT. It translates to CASSQSWTVNTEAFF.

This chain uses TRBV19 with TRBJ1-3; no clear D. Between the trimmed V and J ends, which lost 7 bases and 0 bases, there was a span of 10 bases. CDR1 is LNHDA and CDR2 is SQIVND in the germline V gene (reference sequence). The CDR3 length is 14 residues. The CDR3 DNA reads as TGTGCCAGTAATGAAGGGAACTCTGGAAACACCATATATTTT. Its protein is CASNEGNSGNTIYF.

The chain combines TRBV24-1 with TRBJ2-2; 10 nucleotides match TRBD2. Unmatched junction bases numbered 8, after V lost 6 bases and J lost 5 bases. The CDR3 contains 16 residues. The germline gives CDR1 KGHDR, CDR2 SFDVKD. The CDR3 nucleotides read TGTGCCACCAGTAACAGCGGGAGGGGTCGAACCGGGGAGCTGTTTTTT. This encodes CATSNSGRGRTGELFF.

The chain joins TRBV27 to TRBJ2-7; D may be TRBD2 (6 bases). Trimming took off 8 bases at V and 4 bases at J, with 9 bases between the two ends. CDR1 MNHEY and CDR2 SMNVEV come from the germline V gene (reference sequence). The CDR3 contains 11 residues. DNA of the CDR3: TGTGCCAGCGGCCGGGAGTACGAGCAGTACTTC. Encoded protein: CASGREYEQYF.

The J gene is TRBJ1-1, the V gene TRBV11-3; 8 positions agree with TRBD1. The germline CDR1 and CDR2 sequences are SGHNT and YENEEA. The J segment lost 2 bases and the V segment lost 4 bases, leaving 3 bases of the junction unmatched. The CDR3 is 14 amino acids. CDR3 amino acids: CASSSGGLNTEAFF. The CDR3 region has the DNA TGTGCCAGCAGCTCAGGGGGCCTAAACACTGAAGCTTTCTTT.

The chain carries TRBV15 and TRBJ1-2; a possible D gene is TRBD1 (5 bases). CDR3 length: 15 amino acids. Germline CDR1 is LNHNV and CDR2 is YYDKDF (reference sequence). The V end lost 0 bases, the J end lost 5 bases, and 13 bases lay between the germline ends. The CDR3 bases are TGTGCCACCAGCAGAGATGGGGGAAACACATATGGCTACACCTTC. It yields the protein CATSRDGGNTYGYTF.

DNA for the CDR3: TGTGCCAGCAGTTCGACAGTTAGCAATCAGCCCCAGCATTTT. It is translated as CASSSTVSNQPQHF. This rearrangement joins TRBV2 to TRBJ1-5; weak D call: TRBD1 (5 bases). The length of the CDR3 is 14 residues. Germline V lookup: CDR1 SNHLY, CDR2 FYNNEI. The germline V and J ends were trimmed by 5 bases and 0 bases, with 8 bases remaining between them.

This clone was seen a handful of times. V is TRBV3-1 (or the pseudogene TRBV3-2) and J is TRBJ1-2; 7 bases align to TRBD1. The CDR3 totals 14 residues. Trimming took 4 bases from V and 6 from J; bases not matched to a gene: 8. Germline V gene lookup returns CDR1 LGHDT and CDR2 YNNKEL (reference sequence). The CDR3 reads CASSPTGSGNGYTF. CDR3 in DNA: TGTGCCAGCAGCCCGACAGGGTCGGGCAATGGCTACACCTTC.